A single sample gave rise to the 16 T cell receptor beta chains below, sequenced in a study of identical twins. TCRdb re-derived calls from the 5' RACE reads in MiXCR, one entry per CDR3 protein. The table has about 520,000 distinct CDR3 sequences, around 20% seen once; the top ten hold approximately 0.95%. In addition, the sample was reused for a study of T cells expressing NK-cell markers.

The material sequenced was CD4+ T cells sorted from blood. These receptors all stem from a woman aged 18-29 years in good health.

This clonotype was recorded a few times. The J gene is TRBJ2-7, the V gene TRBV20-1, with no clear D. Trimming stripped 2 bases from V and 1 base from J, with 9 bases between. This CDR3 contains 13 residues. Germline CDR1 is DFQATT and CDR2 is SNEGSKA (reference sequence). The CDR3 DNA reads as TGCAGTGCTAGATCTGTCAGGTCCTACGAGCAGTACTTC. Residues: CSARSVRSYEQYF.

This clonotype was recorded many times. V is TRBV29-1 and J is TRBJ2-7; no firm D call. The CDR3 is 12 amino acids. Per the germline V gene, CDR1 is SQVTM and CDR2 is ANQGSEA. Trimming left V 6 bases short and J 2 bases short, with 11 bases between. CDR3 DNA: TGCAGCGTCGCGACGAGCACCTACGAGCAGTACTTC. Its protein product is CSVATSTYEQYF.

This chain connects TRBV20-1 to TRBJ2-7; 12 bases fit TRBD2. J lost 3 bases, V lost 5 bases, and 5 bases had no gene match. CDR1 is DFQATT and CDR2 is SNEGSKA in the germline V gene (reference sequence). The CDR3 loop spans 14 amino acids. The DNA of the CDR3 is TGCAGTGCTCCGCGGACTAGCGGGAACTACGAGCAGTACTTC. It specifies CSAPRTSGNYEQYF.

This clonotype was counted a few times. This chain joins TRBV5-1 and TRBJ2-7; 12 bases are a match to TRBD2. The junction had 10 bases not matched to a gene; V was cut back by 4 bases and J by 5 bases. CDR3 length: 16 residues. CDR1 is SGHRS, CDR2 YFSETQ, per germline. This CDR3 is CASSGLLAGGIHEQYF. DNA for the CDR3: TGCGCCAGCAGCGGTTTACTAGCGGGAGGAATCCACGAGCAGTACTTC.

This clonotype has more than one count but fewer than ten. V is TRBV19 and J is TRBJ1-4; D is undetermined. Germline CDR1 LNHDA, CDR2 SQIVND (reference sequence). The CDR3 runs 14 residues. V was cut by 8 bases and J by 0 bases, with 10 bases left in between. As DNA, the CDR3 is TGTGCCAGTGGCCGAGGTGCAACTAATGAAAAACTGTTTTTT. This gives the protein CASGRGATNEKLFF. Full variable domain (rest looked up from reference TRBV19 and TRBJ1-4): DGGITQSPKYLFRKEGQNVTLSCEQNLNHDAMYWYRQDPGQGLRLIYYSQIVNDFQKGDIAEGYSVSREKKESFPLTVTSAQKNPTAFYLCASGRGATNEKLFFGSGTQLSVL.

This clonotype was seen only a few times. The chain combines TRBV20-1 with TRBJ1-2; TRBD1 might be the D (5 bases). Germline V gene lookup returns CDR1 DFQATT and CDR2 SNEGSKA (reference sequence). V lost 2 bases and J 0 bases, leaving 13 bases between the germline ends. The CDR3 runs 15 residues. In DNA form, the CDR3 reads TGCAGTGCTAGACCTCGACAGTTAGCTAACTATGGCTACACCTTC. This translates into CSARPRQLANYGYTF.

The chain links TRBV6-6 to TRBJ2-7; possibly TRBD2 for D (5 bases). CDR3 length: 13 amino acids. V shed 6 bases and J shed 4 bases, with 13 bases lying between them. The germline V gene encodes CDR1 MNHNY and CDR2 SVGAGI (reference sequence). In DNA form, the CDR3 reads TGTGCCAGCAGCCTAGGACTCGAGTACGAGCAGTACTTC. Translation gives CASSLGLEYEQYF.

This clonotype has only a few counts. V gene TRBV12-3 or TRBV12-4 combines with J gene TRBJ2-5; unclear D gene. The V and J ends lost 7 bases and 3 bases respectively, with 18 bases between them. The CDR3 loop spans 15 amino acids. The CDR3 here is CASTDRRATEETQYF. The CDR3 bases are TGTGCCAGCACCGACCGGAGAGCGACGGAAGAGACCCAGTACTTC.

At least ten counts were recorded for this clonotype. The chain has TRBV9 and TRBJ1-6; D is ambiguous. The CDR3 consists of 14 residues. In germline, CDR1 is SGDLS, CDR2 YYNGEE. Deletions cut 0 bases from V and 10 bases from J, with 11 bases between. The CDR3 sequence is CASSVGKLGSPLHF. In DNA form, the CDR3 reads TGTGCCAGCAGCGTAGGGAAACTAGGGTCACCCCTCCACTTT. The full variable domain, in which reference TRBV9 and TRBJ1-6 provide the parts outside the CDR3, is DSGVTQTPKHLITATGQRVTLRCSPRSGDLSVYWYQQSLDQGLQFLIQYYNGEERAKGNILERFSAQQFPDLHSELNLSSLELGDSALYFCASSVGKLGSPLHFGNGTRLTVT.

This clonotype was detected only a few times. The chain couples TRBV7-9 to TRBJ2-3; D is perhaps TRBD1 or TRBD2 (5 bases each). The ends were cut back, 7 bases at V and 4 bases at J, with 15 bases in the middle. Germline V CDR1 and CDR2: SEHNR, FQNEAQ (reference sequence). The CDR3 consists of 14 residues. CDR3 sequence: CASKDEMGADTQYF. CDR3 DNA: TGTGCCAGCAAGGATGAGATGGGGGCAGATACGCAGTATTTT.

J is TRBJ1-1 and V is TRBV12-3 or TRBV12-4, with D unresolved. Trimming removed 10 bases from V and 1 base from J, with 13 bases in between. The CDR3 extends over 13 amino acids. CDR3 sequence: CATLRQGNTEAFF. CDR3 bases: TGTGCCACCCTACGACAAGGGAACACTGAAGCTTTCTTT.

The chain couples TRBV30 to TRBJ2-7; tentatively, D is TRBD1 (6 bases). The ends were cut back, 3 bases at V and 3 bases at J, with 12 bases in the middle. This CDR3 has 13 amino acids. The V gene's germline CDR1 is GTSNPN and CDR2 SVGIG (reference sequence). In DNA form, the CDR3 reads TGTGCCTGGAGGGGAACAGGGCTCTACGAGCAGTACTTC. Translated: CAWRGTGLYEQYF.

This clonotype was recorded at least ten times. The chain links TRBV12-3 or TRBV12-4 to TRBJ2-3, with unresolved D. The germline V and J ends were trimmed by 1 base and 3 bases, with 5 bases remaining between them. CDR3 length: 13 amino acids. The DNA for the CDR3 is TGTGCCAGCAGTTTAGACCATACAGATACGCAGTATTTT. Translation gives CASSLDHTDTQYF.

This clonotype was picked up a small number of times. Here the CDR3 reads CAISSDGRYGYTF. The CDR3 DNA follows: TGTGCCATCAGTTCCGACGGCCGCTATGGCTACACCTTC. J is TRBJ1-2 and V is TRBV10-3; D gene unclear. This CDR3 has 13 residues. The V gene's germline CDR1 is ENHRY and CDR2 SYGVKD. Trimming took off 5 bases at V and 4 bases at J, with 11 bases between the two ends.

The rearrangement uses TRBV6-1 and TRBJ2-3, with D perhaps matching TRBD1 or TRBD2 (5 bases each). Trimming took 4 bases from V and 3 from J, leaving 8 bases between them. CDR3 length: 13 amino acids. Germline V gene data show CDR1 as MNHNS and CDR2 as SASEGT. Written as DNA, the CDR3 is TGTGCCAGCAGTGGGGACCGGACAGATACGCAGTATTTT. As protein: CASSGDRTDTQYF.

There are a few counts of this clonotype. The chain combines TRBV20-1 with TRBJ2-7; D uncertain. The ends were cut back, 4 bases at V and 0 bases at J, with 13 bases in the middle. The CDR3 spans 14 residues. Germline V gene sequence: CDR1 DFQATT, CDR2 SNEGSKA (reference sequence). The DNA for the CDR3 is TGCAGTGCTATCACCGGTTCTTTCTCCTACGAGCAGTACTTC. Translating it yields CSAITGSFSYEQYF.